The entry below gives a single TCR beta chain sequence along with its context. The entry originates in a study of OX40 agonist ivuxolimab in advanced cancers. Study-wide context: The mean age was approximately 60 years, ranging from 23 to 79, with less than 90% of participants male. Anti-PD-1, anti-PD-L1 or anti-CTLA-4 therapy given earlier was allowed, and roughly 38% had some.

The V gene's germline CDR1 is SGHTA and CDR2 FQGTGA. CDR3 length: 16 residues. Trimming shortened V by 4 bases and J by 1 base, and 15 bases separated the two germline ends. TCRdb keeps only in-frame clones here, not all; method: immunoSEQ multiplex PCR. The data show over 90,000 clones, 70% to 90% seen once. The TCR originated in an adult with an advanced solid tumor such as melanoma, head and neck, liver or kidney cancer. The specimen was CD4+ or CD8+ T cells sorted from blood, collected in a trial of the OX40 agonist ivuxolimab. The rearrangement links TRBV7-3 to TRBJ2-3; no clear D gene. CDR3 protein: CASSSAVASGTDTQYF. The CDR3 bases are TGTGCCAGCAGCTCCGCAGTTGCTTCCGGCACAGATACGCAGTATTTT.